This TCR beta chain was identified in a study of T cells in Graves' hyperthyroidism and ophthalmopathy. No progression to ophthalmopathy during 18 months of follow-up defined stable disease. Newly diagnosed patients aged 18 to 65 had hyperthyroidism of under 2 months' duration. This clonotype turned up a few times. The CDR3 consists of 16 residues. Trimming pared 3 bases from V and 0 bases from J, leaving 14 bases between. Looked up from germline, CDR1 is MGHRA and CDR2 is YSYEKL. Researchers took RNA transcripts and amplified the TCR beta CDR3 regions from them. Using the HTBI primer set, a first-round RT-PCR was run on the TCR CDR3. TCRdb passed the multiplex PCR reads through MiXCR, listing each CDR3 protein once. The sample holds roughly 630,000 distinct CDR3 sequences, roughly 14% seen once.

This sequence joins TRBV4-1 and TRBJ1-1; no clear D gene. This clonotype originated in a woman aged 30 to 39 with Graves' hyperthyroidism. The sample consisted of blood. As DNA, the CDR3 is TGCGCCAGCAGCCAGTATGTTGAAACCTTGAACACTGAAGCTTTCTTT. As protein: CASSQYVETLNTEAFF.